This entry describes one T cell receptor (beta chain). TCRbeta library preparation incorporated unique molecular identifiers. TCRdb reanalysed the PCR reads using MiXCR and keeps one entry per CDR3 protein. The data hold around 400,000 distinct CDR3 sequences, with roughly 20% observed a single time. This sample is part of a study of T-cell reconstitution after alpha-beta-depleted transplantation in children. With 7 bases removed from V and 6 bases from J, the gap between germline ends came to 9 bases. The CDR3 spans 12 residues. Germline CDR1 KGHDR, CDR2 SFDVKD. Sequencing was performed on PBMCs from the stem cell graft donor, taken from the stem cell graft. This chain connects TRBV24-1 to TRBJ2-1; D call uncertain. The sequence was obtained from a human donor who donated a stem cell graft to a child with acute myeloid leukemia. The chain's CDR3 is CATSPGSNEQFF. CDR3 DNA: TGTGCCACCAGCCCAGGAAGCAATGAGCAGTTCTTC.